This TCR beta chain was observed in a study of spatial heterogeneity in lung cancer. This clonotype came up a few times. The length of the CDR3 is 15 residues. The V and J ends lost 2 bases and 0 bases respectively, with 9 bases between them. Germline V lookup: CDR1 MNHNS, CDR2 SASEGT. Each CDR3 protein gets one entry after TCRdb re-called the 5' RACE reads with MiXCR. The sample consists of approximately 81,000 distinct CDR3 sequences, roughly 12% of them appearing once. Described time point: sample taken at primary tumor resection. TCRs were sequenced from unsorted whole RNA of tumor, nontumor lung or PBMC.

This specimen was PBMCs, taken at surgery. The chain combines TRBV6-1 with TRBJ2-3; D possibly uses TRBD1 or TRBD2 (6 bases each). This receptor was taken from a male donor with early-stage non-small cell lung cancer. The CDR3 is CASSERGRSTDTQYF. The DNA of the CDR3 is TGTGCCAGCAGTGAAAGGGGGAGGAGCACAGATACGCAGTATTTT.